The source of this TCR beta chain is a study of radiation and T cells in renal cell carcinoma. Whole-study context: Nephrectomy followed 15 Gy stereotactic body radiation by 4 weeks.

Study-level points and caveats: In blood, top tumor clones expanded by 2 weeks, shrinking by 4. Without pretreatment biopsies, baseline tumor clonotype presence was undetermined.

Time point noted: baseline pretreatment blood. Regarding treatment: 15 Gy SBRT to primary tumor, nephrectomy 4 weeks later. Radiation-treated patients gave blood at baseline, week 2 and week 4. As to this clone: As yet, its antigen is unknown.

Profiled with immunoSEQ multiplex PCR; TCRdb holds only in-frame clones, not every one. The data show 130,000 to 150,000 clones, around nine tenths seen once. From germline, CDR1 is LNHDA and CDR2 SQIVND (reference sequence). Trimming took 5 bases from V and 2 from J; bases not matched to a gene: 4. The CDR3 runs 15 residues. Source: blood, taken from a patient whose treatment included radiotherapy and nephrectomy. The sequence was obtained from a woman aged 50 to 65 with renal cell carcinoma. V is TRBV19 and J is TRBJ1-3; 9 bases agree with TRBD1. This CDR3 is CASSPRQGAGNTIYF. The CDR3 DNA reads TGTGCCAGTAGTCCTCGACAGGGGGCTGGAAACACCATATATTTT.